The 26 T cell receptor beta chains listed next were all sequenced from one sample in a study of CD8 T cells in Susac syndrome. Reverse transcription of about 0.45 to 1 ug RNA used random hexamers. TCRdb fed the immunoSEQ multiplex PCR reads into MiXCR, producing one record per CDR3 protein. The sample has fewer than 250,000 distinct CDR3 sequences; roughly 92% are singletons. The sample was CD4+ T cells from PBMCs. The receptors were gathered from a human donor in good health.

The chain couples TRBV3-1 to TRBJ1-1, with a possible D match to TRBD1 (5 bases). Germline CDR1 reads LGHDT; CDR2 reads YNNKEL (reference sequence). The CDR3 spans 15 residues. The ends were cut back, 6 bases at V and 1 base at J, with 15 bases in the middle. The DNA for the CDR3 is TGTGCCAGCAGTCGGACCGGGGGTTGGAACACTGAAGCTTTCTTT. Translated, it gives CASSRTGGWNTEAFF.

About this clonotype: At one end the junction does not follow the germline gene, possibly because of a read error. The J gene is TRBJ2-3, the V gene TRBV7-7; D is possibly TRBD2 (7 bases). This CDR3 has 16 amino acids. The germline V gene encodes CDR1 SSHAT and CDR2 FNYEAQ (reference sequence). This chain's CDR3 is CASSLGGARGTDTQYF. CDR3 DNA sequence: TGTGCTAGCAGCTTGGGGGGGGCGCGAGGCACAGATACGCAGTATTTT.

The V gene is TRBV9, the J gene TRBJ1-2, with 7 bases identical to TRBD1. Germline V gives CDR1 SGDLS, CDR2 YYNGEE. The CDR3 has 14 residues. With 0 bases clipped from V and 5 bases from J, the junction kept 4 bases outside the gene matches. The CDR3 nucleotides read TGTGCCAGCAGCGTAGGACAGGGATCATATGGCTACACCTTC. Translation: CASSVGQGSYGYTF.

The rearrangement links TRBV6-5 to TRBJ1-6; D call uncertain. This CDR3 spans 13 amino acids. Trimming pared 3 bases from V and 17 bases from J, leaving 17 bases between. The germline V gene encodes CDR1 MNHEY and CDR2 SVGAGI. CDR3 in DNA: TGTGCCAGCAGTTATCGGGATGGGGATTCCTTCCACTTT. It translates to CASSYRDGDSFHF.

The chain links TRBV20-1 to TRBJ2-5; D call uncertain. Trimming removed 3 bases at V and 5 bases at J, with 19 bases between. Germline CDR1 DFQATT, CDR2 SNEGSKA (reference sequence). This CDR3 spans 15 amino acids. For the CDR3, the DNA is TGCAGTGCTAGGGCCCGGGCCACTGTCGGGGAGACCCAGTACTTC. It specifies CSARARATVGETQYF.

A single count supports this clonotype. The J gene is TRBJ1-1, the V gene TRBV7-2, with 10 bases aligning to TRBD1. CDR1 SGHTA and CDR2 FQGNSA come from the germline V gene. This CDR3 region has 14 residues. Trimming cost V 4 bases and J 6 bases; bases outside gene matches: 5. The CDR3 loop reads CASSSLGTGAEAFF. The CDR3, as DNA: TGTGCCAGCAGCTCCCTTGGGACAGGGGCTGAAGCTTTCTTT. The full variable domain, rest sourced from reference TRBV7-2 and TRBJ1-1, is GAGVSQSPSNKVTEKGKDVELRCDPISGHTALYWYRQSLGQGLEFLIYFQGNSAPDKSGLPSDRFSAERTGGSVSTLTIQRTQQEDSAVYLCASSSLGTGAEAFFGQGTRLTVV.

The CDR3 region has the DNA TGTGCCAGCAGTTACGGGCCCACTGAAGCTTTCTTT. The encoded protein is CASSYGPTEAFF. This chain connects TRBV6-5 to TRBJ1-1; D is unresolved. Germline CDR1 is MNHEY and CDR2 is SVGAGI. V dropped 2 bases and J dropped 4 bases, with 5 bases sitting between them. The CDR3 is 12 residues long.

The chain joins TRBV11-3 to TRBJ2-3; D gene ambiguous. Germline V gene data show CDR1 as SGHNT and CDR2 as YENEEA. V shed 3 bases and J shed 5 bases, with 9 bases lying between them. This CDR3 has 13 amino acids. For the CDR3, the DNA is TGTGCCAGCAGCTTCGACCCCCAAGATACGCAGTATTTT. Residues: CASSFDPQDTQYF. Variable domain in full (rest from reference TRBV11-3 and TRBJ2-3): EAGVVQSPRYKIIEKKQPVAFWCNPISGHNTLYWYLQNLGQGPELLIRYENEEAVDDSQLPKDRFSAERLKGVDSTLKIQPAELGDSAVYLCASSFDPQDTQYFGPGTRLTVL.

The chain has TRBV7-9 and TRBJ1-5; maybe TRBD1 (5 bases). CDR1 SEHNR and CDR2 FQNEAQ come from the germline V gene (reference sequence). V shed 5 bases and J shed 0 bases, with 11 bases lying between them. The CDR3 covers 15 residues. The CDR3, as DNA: TGTGCCAGCAGCGGGACTCCTGATAGCAATCAGCCCCAGCATTTT. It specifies CASSGTPDSNQPQHF.

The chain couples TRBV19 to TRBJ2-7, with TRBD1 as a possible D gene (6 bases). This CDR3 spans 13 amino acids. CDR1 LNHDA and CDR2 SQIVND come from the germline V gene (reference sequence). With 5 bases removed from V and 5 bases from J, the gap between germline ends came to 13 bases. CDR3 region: CASSPTGSDEQYV. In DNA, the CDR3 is TGTGCCAGTAGTCCTACAGGGTCCGACGAGCAGTACGTC.

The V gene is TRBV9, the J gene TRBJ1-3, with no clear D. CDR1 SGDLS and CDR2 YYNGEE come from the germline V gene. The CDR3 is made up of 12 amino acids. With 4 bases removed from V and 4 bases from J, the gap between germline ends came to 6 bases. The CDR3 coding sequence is TGTGCCAGCAGCTCGATCGGAAACACCATATATTTT. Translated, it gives CASSSIGNTIYF.

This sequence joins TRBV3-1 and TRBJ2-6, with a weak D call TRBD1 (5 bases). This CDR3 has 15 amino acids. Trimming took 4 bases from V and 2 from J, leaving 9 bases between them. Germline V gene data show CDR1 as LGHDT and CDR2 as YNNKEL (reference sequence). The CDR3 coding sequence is TGTGCCAGCAGCCTCAGGGAACCTGGGGCCAACGTCCTGACTTTC. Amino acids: CASSLREPGANVLTF.

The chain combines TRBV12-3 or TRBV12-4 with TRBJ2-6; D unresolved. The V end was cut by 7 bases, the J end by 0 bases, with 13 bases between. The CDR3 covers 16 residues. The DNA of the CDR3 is TGTGCCAGCACTTCCCTCGCCAGCTCTGGGGCCAACGTCCTGACTTTC. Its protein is CASTSLASSGANVLTF.

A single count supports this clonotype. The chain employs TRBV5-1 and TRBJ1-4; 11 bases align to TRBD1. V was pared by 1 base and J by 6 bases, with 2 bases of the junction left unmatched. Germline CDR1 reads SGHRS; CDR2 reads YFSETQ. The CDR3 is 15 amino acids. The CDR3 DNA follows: TGCGCCAGCAGCTTGTGGGGACAGGGGGATGAAAAACTGTTTTTT. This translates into CASSLWGQGDEKLFF.

The CDR3: CASRLKSTGTGGVPLHF. In DNA, the CDR3 is TGTGCCAGCAGGCTTAAATCGACCGGGACAGGGGGGGTACCCCTCCACTTT. The chain couples TRBV27 to TRBJ1-6; 11 bases are a match to TRBD1. This CDR3 spans 17 amino acids. The V gene's germline CDR1 is MNHEY and CDR2 SMNVEV (reference sequence). Losses at the gene ends were 6 bases for V and 12 bases for J; bases not matched to a gene: 16.

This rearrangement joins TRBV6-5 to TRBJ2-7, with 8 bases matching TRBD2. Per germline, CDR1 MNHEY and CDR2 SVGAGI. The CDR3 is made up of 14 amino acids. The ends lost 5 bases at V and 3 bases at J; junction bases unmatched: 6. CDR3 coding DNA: TGTGCCAGCAGTACCCGGGGGGGGGTCTACGAGCAGTACTTC. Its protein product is CASSTRGGVYEQYF.

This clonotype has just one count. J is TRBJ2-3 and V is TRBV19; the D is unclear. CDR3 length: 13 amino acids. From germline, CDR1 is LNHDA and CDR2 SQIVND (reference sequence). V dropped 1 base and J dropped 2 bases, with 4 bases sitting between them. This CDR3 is CASSIGATDTQYF. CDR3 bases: TGTGCCAGTAGTATAGGGGCCACAGATACGCAGTATTTT.

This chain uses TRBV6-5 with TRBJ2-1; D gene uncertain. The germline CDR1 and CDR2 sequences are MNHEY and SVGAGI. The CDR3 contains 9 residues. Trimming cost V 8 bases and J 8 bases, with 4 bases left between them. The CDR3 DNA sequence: TGTGCCAGCGGTGATGAGCAGTTCTTC. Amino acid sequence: CASGDEQFF.

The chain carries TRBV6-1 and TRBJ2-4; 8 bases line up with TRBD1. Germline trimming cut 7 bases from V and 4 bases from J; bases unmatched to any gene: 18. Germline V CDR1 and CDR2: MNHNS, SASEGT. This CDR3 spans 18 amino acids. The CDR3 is CASIGFKDRATGKNIQYF. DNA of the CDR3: TGTGCCAGCATCGGTTTTAAGGACAGGGCCACGGGGAAAAACATTCAGTACTTC.

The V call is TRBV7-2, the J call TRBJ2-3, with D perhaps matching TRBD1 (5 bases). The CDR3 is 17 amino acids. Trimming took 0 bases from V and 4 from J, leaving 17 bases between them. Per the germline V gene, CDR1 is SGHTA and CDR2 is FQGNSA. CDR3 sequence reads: CASSLAGGQTESDTQYF. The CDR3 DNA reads TGTGCCAGCAGCTTAGCGGGCGGACAAACCGAATCAGATACGCAGTATTTT.

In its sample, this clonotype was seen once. CDR3 in DNA: TGTGCCAGCAGCACCACCCCCGGGACAGGGTCCTATGGCTACACCTTC. Amino acids: CASSTTPGTGSYGYTF. The J gene is TRBJ1-2, the V gene TRBV27; 9 nucleotides agree with TRBD1. The CDR3 length is 16 residues. The V and J ends lost 6 bases and 4 bases, in that order; junction bases with no gene match: 12. Germline values: CDR1 MNHEY, CDR2 SMNVEV (reference sequence).

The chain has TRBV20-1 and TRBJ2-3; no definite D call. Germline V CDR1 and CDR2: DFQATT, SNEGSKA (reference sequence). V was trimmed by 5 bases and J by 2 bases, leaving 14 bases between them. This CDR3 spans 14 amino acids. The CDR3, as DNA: TGCAGTGCTCGGACGCTTTTAATCACAGATACGCAGTATTTT. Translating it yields CSARTLLITDTQYF.

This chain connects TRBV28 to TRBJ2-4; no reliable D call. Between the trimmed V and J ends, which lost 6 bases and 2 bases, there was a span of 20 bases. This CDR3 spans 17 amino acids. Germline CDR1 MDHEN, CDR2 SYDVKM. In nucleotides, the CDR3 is TGTGCCAGCAGCTCAGCACGTCGGCTGAGGACCAAAAACATTCAGTACTTC. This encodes CASSSARRLRTKNIQYF.

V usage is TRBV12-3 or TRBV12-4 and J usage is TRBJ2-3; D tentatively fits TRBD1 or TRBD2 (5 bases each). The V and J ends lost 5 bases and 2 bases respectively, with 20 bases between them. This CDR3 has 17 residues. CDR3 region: CASSPLRDPRVTDTQYF. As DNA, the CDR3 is TGTGCCAGCAGTCCTCTCCGGGACCCTCGGGTCACAGATACGCAGTATTTT.

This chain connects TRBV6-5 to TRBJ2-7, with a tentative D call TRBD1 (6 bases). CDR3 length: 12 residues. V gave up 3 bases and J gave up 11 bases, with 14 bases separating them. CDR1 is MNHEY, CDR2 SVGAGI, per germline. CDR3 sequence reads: CASSYRGTSEYF. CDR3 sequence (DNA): TGTGCCAGCAGTTATAGAGGGACATCGGAGTACTTC.

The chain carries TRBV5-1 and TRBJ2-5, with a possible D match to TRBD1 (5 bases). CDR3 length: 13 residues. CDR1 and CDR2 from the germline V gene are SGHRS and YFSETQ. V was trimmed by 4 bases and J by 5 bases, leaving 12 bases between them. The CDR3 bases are TGCGCCAGCAGCAAAGAATGGGGCGAGACCCAGTACTTC. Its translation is CASSKEWGETQYF.